These 3 T cell receptor beta chains originate from one sample sequenced in a study of technical replicates of blood from a handful of donors. Only in-frame clones appear in the TCRdb table, and some are missing; sequencing was by immunoSEQ multiplex PCR. The data hold 60,000 to 65,000 clones, with more than 70% observed a single time. Sample: PBMCs. The receptors originated from a human donor in good health. Some clones in this sample may be carry-over from other donors' samples.

This rearrangement joins TRBV5-1 to TRBJ2-7; D is undetermined. In germline, CDR1 is SGHRS, CDR2 YFSETQ. There are 14 residues in the CDR3. V lost 0 bases and J lost 2, with 9 bases in between. This CDR3 is CASSLDPEPYEQYF. The CDR3 nucleotides are TGCGCCAGCAGCTTGGATCCAGAACCCTACGAGCAGTACTTC. The full variable domain, rest sourced from reference TRBV5-1 and TRBJ2-7, is KAGVTQTPRYLIKTRGQQVTLSCSPISGHRSVSWYQQTPGQGLQFLFEYFSETQRNKGNFPGRFSGRQFSNSRSEMNVSTLELGDSALYLCASSLDPEPYEQYFGPGTRLTVT.

V is TRBV19 and J is TRBJ2-5, with 8 bases that match TRBD2. V gave up 4 bases and J gave up 5 bases; unmatched junction bases: 9. CDR3 length: 15 amino acids. Per germline, CDR1 LNHDA and CDR2 SQIVND (reference sequence). CDR3 in amino acids: CASSTPRGARETQYF. In DNA form, the CDR3 reads TGTGCCAGTAGTACCCCGCGGGGGGCTAGGGAGACCCAGTACTTC.

The chain couples TRBV11-1 to TRBJ1-2; a possible D gene is TRBD1 (5 bases). Germline values: CDR1 SGHAT, CDR2 FQDESV (reference sequence). V gave up 1 base and J gave up 3 bases, with 21 bases separating them. CDR3 length: 18 residues. The CDR3 region has the DNA TGTGCCAGCAGCTTAGGTTTGGGGCGTCCGTCCCCTGACTATGGCTACACCTTC. It codes for CASSLGLGRPSPDYGYTF.